This TCR beta chain appears in the sequencing data of a study of cytomegalovirus exposure and HLA in healthy donors. General study points: High specificity and sensitivity for cytomegalovirus status were reported for the classifier.

The V and J ends lost 0 bases and 4 bases respectively, with 12 bases between them. Looked up from germline, CDR1 is LNHNV and CDR2 is YYDKDF (reference sequence). This CDR3 has 15 residues. As to this clone: The antigen is undetermined.

PCR involved 60 Vbeta and 13 Jbeta primers. This table comes from immunoSEQ multiplex PCR, and its TCRdb copy is limited to in-frame clones, with some not included. The sample holds about 120,000 clones, less than 10% seen once. This TCR was sampled from a woman between 40 and 50 years old in good health and CMV-seropositive. The chain uses TRBV15 and TRBJ1-2; no clear D. The sequenced material came from PBMCs. Here the CDR3 reads CATSRDRTGSYGYTF. CDR3 DNA sequence: TGTGCCACCAGCAGAGATCGAACGGGGTCCTATGGCTACACCTTC.